This T cell receptor beta chain was captured in a study of shared clonotypes between healthy human individuals. Background on the study: Aged 18 to 49, the donors were a couple of women and three men. Study-wide findings and caveats: Few donors limited the genetic and exposure-history diversity represented. Some clonotypes were shared by all four sorted-subset donors, while others were not shared. The non-shared ones had lower generation probabilities than the shared ones.

Per germline, CDR1 MNHEY and CDR2 SMNVEV (reference sequence). The CDR3 is made up of 12 amino acids. V was cut by 7 bases and J by 1 base, with 7 bases left in between. At the deep level, the assay was run. Profiling relied on immunoSEQ multiplex PCR, and the TCRdb table lists in-frame clones only, not all of them. The profile shows hundreds of thousands of clones, about 95% of them singletons. Selected positively for CCR7 and CD45RO-negative, naive CD8 cells excluded terminally differentiated effector memory CD45RA+ cells. As for this clone: Antigen specificity is unknown.

The source of this sequence is a woman in her thirties in good health. V usage is TRBV27 and J usage is TRBJ1-1; no definite D call. Material for sequencing was naive CD8+ T cells sorted from blood. The CDR3 loop is CASKGGNTEAFF. The CDR3 coding sequence is TGTGCCAGCAAGGGCGGGAACACTGAAGCTTTCTTT.